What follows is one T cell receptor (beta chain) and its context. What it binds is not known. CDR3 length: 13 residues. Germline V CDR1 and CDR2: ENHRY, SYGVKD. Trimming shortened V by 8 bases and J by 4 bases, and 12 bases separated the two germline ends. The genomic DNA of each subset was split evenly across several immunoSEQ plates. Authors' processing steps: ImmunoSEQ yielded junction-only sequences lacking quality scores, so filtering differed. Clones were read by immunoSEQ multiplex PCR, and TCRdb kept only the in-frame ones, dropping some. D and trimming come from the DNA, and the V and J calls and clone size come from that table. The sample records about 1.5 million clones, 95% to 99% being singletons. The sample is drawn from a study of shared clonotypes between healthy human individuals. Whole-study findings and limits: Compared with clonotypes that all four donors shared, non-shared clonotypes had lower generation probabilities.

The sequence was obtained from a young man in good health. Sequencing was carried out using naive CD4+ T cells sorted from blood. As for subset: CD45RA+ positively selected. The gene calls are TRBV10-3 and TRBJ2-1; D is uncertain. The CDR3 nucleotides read TGTGCCATCGTTTCAGAACTATACAATGAGCAGTTCTTC. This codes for CAIVSELYNEQFF.